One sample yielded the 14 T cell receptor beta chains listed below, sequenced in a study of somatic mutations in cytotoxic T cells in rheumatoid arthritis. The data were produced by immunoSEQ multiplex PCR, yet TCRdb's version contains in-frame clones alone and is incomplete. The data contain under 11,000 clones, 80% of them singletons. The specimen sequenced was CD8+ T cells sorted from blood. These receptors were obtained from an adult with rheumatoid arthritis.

The CDR3 region has the DNA TGTGCCAGCAGTGCTCTTAGGGGGCATAGCAATCAGCCCCAGCATTTT. Translating it yields CASSALRGHSNQPQHF. The V and J genes are TRBV6-1 and TRBJ1-5, with TRBD1 matching 7 bases. V dropped 4 bases and J dropped 0; count of bases not matched to a gene: 6. Germline V gives CDR1 MNHNS, CDR2 SASEGT. CDR3 length: 16 amino acids.

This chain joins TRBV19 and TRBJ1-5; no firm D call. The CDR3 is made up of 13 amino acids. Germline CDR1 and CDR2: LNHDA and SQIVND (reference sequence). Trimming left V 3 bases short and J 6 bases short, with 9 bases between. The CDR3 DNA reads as TGTGCCAGTAGTATTGGAGGGTTTCAGCCCCAGCATTTT. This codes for CASSIGGFQPQHF.

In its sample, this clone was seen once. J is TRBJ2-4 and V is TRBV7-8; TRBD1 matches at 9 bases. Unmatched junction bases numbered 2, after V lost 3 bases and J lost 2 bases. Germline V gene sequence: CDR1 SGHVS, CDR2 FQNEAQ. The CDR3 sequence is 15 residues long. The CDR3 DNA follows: TGTGCCAGCAGCTTGACAGGGGGTACCAAAAACATTCAGTACTTC. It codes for CASSLTGGTKNIQYF.

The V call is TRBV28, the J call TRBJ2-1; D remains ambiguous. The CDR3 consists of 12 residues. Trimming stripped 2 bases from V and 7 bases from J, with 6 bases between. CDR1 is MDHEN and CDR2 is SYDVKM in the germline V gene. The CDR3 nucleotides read TGTGCCAGCAGTTTACTGGGAAATGAGCAGTTCTTC. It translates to CASSLLGNEQFF.

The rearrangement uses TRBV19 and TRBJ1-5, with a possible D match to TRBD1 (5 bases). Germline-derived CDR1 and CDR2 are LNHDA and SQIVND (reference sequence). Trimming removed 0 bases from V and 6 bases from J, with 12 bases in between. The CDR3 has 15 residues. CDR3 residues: CASSIDDSGSQPQHF. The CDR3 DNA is TGTGCCAGTAGTATAGATGACAGCGGGAGTCAGCCCCAGCATTTT.

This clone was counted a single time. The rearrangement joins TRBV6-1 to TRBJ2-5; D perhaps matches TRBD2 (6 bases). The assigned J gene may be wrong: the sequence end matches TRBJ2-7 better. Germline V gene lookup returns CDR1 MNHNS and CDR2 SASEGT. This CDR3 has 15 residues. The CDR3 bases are TGTGCCAGCAGTGAAGCGGGCGGGGCGAGCTACGAGCAGTACTTC. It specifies CASSEAGGASYEQYF.

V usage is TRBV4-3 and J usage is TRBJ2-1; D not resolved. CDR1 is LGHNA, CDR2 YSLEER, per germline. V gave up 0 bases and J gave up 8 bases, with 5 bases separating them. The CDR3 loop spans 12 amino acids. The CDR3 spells CASSQDLDEQFF. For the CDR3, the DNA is TGCGCCAGCAGCCAAGATCTCGATGAGCAGTTCTTC.

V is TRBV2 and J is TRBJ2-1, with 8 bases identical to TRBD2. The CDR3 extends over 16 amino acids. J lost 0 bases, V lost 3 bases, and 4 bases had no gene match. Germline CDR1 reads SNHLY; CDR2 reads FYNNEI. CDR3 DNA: TGTGCCAGCAGTGACCTAGCGGGCTACTCCTACAATGAGCAGTTCTTC. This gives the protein CASSDLAGYSYNEQFF.

CDR3 coding DNA: TGTGCCAGCAGCTTAGCCTGGGGCGGAGCGGGGGGCCTGATCCAAACAGATACGCAGTATTTT. Amino acids: CASSLAWGGAGGLIQTDTQYF. The V gene is TRBV7-6, the J gene TRBJ2-3, with 9 bases lining up with TRBD2. V lost 0 bases, J lost 3 bases, and 19 bases stayed unmatched. This CDR3 spans 21 amino acids. CDR1 SGHVS and CDR2 FNYEAQ come from the germline V gene. Looking up the rest from reference TRBV7-6 and TRBJ2-3 gives the full variable domain: GAGVSQSPRYKVTKRGQDVALRCDPISGHVSLYWYRQALGQGPEFLTYFNYEAQQDKSGLPNDRFSAERPEGSISTLTIQRTEQRDSAMYRCASSLAWGGAGGLIQTDTQYFGPGTRLTVL.

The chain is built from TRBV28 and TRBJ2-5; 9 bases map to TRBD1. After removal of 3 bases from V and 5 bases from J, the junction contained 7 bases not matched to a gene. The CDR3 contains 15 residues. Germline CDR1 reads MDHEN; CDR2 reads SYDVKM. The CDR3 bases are TGTGCCAGCAGTTTCTATACAGGGGGCGAGGAGACCCAGTACTTC. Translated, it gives CASSFYTGGEETQYF.

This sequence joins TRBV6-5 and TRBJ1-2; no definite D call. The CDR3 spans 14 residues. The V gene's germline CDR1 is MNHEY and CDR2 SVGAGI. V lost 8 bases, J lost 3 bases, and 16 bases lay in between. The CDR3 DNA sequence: TGTGCCAGCGGGTACTATGGGTACGACTATGGCTACACCTTC. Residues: CASGYYGYDYGYTF.

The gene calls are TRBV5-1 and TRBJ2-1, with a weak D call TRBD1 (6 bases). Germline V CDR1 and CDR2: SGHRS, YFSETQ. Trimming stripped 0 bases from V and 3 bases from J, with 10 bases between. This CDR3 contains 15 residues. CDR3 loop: CASSLVGGGYNEQFF. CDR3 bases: TGCGCCAGCAGCTTGGTAGGGGGTGGCTACAATGAGCAGTTCTTC.

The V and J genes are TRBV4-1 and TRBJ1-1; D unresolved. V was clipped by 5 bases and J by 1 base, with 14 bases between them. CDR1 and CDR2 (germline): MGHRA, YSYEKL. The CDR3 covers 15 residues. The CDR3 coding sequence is TGCGCCAGCAGCGCATCCATCCCACCGAACACTGAAGCTTTCTTT. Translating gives CASSASIPPNTEAFF.

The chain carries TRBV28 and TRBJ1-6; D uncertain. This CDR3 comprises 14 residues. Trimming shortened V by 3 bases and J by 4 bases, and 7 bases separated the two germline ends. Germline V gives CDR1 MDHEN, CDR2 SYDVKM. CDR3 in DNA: TGTGCCAGCAGTTTCAGTCCTTATAATTCACCCCTCCACTTT. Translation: CASSFSPYNSPLHF.